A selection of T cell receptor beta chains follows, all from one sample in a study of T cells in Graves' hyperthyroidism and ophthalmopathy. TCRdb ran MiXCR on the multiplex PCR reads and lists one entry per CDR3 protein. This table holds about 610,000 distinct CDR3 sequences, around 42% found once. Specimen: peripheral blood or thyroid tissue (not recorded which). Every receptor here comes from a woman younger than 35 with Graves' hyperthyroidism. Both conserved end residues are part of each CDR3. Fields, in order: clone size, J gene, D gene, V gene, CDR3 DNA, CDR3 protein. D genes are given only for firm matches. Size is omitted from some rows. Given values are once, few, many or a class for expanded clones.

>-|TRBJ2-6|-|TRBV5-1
TGCGCCAGCACCCCTGCCAGGACAGGGGCCAACGTCCTGACTTTC
CASTPARTGANVLTF
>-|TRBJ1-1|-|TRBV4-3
TGCGCCAGCGGCCAAGAAGGCATGAACACTGAAGCTTTCTTT
CASGQEGMNTEAFF
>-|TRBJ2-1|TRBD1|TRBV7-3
TGTGCCAGCAGCACACAGGGGGCGCTGTACAATGAGCAGTTCTTC
CASSTQGALYNEQFF
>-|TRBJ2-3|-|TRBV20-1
TGCAGTGCTAGAGATCTAGGCGCCCCCGATACGCAGTATTTT
CSARDLGAPDTQYF
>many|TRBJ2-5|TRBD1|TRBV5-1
TGCGCCAGCAGCTCTCCAGGGGGTGGTGAGACCCAGTACTTC
CASSSPGGGETQYF
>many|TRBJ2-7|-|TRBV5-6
TGTGCCAGCAGCGTACAGCCCCACTCAGCCTACGAGCAGTACTTC
CASSVQPHSAYEQYF
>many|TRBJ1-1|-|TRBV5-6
TGTGCCAGCAGCTACGGTGGGGGCGCTGAAGCTTTCTTT
CASSYGGGAEAFF
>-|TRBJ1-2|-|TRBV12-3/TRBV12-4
TGTGCCAGCAGTTTAGGTGTAGGGGCTGGCTACACCTTC
CASSLGVGAGYTF
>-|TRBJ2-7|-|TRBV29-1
TGCAGCGTACCGGGACAGCGGGAGCGCGCCTACGAGCAGTACTTC
CSVPGQRERAYEQYF
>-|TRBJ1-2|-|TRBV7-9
TGTGCCAGCAGCATATTATGGGACAAAAACTATGGCTACACCTTC
CASSILWDKNYGYTF
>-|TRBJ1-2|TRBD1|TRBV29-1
TGCAGCGTTAGTCGGGACAGGGATAACTATGGCTACACCTTC
CSVSRDRDNYGYTF
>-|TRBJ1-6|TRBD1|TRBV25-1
TGTGCCAGCAGTGTGGACAGGGGCGGAAATTCACCCCTCCACTTT
CASSVDRGGNSPLHF
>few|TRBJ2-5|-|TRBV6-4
TGTGCCAGCAGTTACTCGAGTACTAGTGGGGAGACCCAGTACTTC
CASSYSSTSGETQYF
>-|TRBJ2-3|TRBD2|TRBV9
TGTGCCAGCAGCGTAGAACCCTTAGCGGGAAGCACAGATACGCAGTATTTT
CASSVEPLAGSTDTQYF
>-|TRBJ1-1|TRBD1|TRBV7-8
TGTGCCAGCAGCCCAACCTTTGACAGGGTGGCTTTCTTT
CASSPTFDRVAFF
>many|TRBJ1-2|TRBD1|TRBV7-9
TGTGCCAGCAGCACCCGACAGGGTAGGGACACCTTC
CASSTRQGRDTF
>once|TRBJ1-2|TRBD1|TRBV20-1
TGCAGTGCTTCAAAGGACAGGGGGCAGGGCTACACCTTC
CSASKDRGQGYTF
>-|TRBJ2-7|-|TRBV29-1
TGCAGCAGTTCGGGCAGGGGTTACGAGCAGTACTTC
CSSSGRGYEQYF
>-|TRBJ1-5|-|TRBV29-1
TGCAGTGAGGGACACTATAGCAATCAGCCCCAGCATTTT
CSEGHYSNQPQHF
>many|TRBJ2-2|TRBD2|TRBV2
TGTGCCAGCAGTCTGACTAGCGGGAGCTCAACCGGGGAGCTGTTTTTT
CASSLTSGSSTGELFF
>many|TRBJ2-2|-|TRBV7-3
TGTGCCAGCAGCTTAACCAGCGCCGGGGAGCTGTTTTTT
CASSLTSAGELFF
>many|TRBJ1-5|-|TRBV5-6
TGTGCCAGCAGCTTGGGGCATCTTAGCAATCAGCCCCAGCATTTT
CASSLGHLSNQPQHF
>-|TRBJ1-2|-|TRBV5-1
TGCGCCAGCAGCCGAGGGGACTACTATGGCTACACCTTC
CASSRGDYYGYTF
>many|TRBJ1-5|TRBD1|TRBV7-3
TGTGCCAGCAGCTTAACGGGACAGGGGCAGCCCCAGCATTTT
CASSLTGQGQPQHF
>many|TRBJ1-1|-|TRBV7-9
TGTGCCAGCAGCCCCGCGGAGAACACTGAAGCTTTCTTT
CASSPAENTEAFF
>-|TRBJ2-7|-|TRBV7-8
TGTGCCAGCAGCCCAAGCGGAAACGCCTACGAGCAGTACTTC
CASSPSGNAYEQYF
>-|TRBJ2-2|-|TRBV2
TGTGCCAGCAAACGAGAGGACTCCGCCGGGGAGCTGTTTTTT
CASKREDSAGELFF
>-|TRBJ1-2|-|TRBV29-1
TGCAGCTTCCACACAGATTATGGCTACACCTTC
CSFHTDYGYTF
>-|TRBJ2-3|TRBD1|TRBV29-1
TGCAGCGCTAGACAGGGGGGAAATACGCAGTATTTT
CSARQGGNTQYF
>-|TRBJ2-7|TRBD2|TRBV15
TGTGCCACCAGCAGTAGCGGGGGGTTGTCCTACGAGCAGTACTTC
CATSSSGGLSYEQYF
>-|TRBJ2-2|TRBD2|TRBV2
TGTGCCAGCAGCCACAGACTAGCGAGGACCGGGGAGCTGTTTTTT
CASSHRLARTGELFF